The clone carrying this T cell receptor beta chain was seen more than once but under ten times. This entry belongs to a study of TIL therapy for anti-PD-1-resistant metastatic lung cancer. Germline V CDR1 and CDR2: WSHSY, SAAADI. Trimming removed 0 bases from V and 8 bases from J; junction bases left unmatched: 3. CDR3 length: 13 amino acids. Time point here: pre-treatment sample, taken before nivolumab and TIL therapy. The tumor samples were excised metastases, mostly pleural nodules or supraclavicular lymph nodes. The libraries were made with immunoSEQ v3. Libraries were prepared by immunoSEQ multiplex PCR; TCRdb keeps only in-frame clonotypes and omits some of them. Counted here are a few thousand clones, around 70% occurring once; the ten biggest clones make up around 15%.

The chain joins TRBV10-2 to TRBJ1-2, with 7 bases that match TRBD1. The sequence was obtained from a person aged 25 to 80 with non-small cell lung cancer. Some clones in this sample may be carry-over from other donors' samples. The sequencing here drew on tumor tissue, taken at baseline. The CDR3 nucleotides read TGCGCCAGCAGTGAGTCAGGGGGCCGCGGCTACACCTTC. As protein: CASSESGGRGYTF.